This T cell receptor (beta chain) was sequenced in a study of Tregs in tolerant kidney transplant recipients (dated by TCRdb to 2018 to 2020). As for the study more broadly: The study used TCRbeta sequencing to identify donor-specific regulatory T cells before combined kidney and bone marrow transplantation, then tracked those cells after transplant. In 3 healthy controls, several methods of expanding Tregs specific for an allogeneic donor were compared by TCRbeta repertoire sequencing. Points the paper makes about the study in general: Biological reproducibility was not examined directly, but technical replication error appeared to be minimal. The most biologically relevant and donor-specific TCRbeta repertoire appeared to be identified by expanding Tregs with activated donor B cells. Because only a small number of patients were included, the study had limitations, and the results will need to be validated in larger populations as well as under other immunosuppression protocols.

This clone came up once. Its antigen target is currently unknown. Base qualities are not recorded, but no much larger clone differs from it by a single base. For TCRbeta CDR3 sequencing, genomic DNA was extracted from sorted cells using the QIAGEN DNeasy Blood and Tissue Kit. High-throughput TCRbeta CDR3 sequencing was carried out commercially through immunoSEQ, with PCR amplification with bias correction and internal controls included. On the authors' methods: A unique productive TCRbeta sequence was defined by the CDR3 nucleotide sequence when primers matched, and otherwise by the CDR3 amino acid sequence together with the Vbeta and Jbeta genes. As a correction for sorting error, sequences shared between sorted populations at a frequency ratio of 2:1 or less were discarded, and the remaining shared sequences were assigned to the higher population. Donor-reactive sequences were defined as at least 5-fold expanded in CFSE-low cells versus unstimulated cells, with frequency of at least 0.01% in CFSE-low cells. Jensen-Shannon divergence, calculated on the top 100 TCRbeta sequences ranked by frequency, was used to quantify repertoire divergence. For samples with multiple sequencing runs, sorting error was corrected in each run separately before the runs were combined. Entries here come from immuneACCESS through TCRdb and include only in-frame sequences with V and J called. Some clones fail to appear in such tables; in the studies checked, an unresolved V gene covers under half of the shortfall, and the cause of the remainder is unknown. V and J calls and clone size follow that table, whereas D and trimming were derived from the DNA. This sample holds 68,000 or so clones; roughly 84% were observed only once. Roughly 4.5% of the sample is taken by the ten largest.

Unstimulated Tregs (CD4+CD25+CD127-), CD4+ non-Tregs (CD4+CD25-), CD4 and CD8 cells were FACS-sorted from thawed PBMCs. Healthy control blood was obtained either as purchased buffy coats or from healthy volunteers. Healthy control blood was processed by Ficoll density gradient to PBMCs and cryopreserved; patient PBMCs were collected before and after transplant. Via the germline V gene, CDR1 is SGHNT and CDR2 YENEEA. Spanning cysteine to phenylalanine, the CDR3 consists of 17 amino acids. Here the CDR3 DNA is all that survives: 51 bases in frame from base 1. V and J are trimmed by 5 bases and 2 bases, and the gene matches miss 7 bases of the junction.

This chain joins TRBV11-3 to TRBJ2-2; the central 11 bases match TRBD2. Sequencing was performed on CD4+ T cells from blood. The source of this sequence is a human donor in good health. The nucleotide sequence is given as TGTGCCAGCAGCCCTTTCGGGACTAGCGGAAACACCGGGGAGCTGTTTTTT. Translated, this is CASSPFGTSGNTGELFF.